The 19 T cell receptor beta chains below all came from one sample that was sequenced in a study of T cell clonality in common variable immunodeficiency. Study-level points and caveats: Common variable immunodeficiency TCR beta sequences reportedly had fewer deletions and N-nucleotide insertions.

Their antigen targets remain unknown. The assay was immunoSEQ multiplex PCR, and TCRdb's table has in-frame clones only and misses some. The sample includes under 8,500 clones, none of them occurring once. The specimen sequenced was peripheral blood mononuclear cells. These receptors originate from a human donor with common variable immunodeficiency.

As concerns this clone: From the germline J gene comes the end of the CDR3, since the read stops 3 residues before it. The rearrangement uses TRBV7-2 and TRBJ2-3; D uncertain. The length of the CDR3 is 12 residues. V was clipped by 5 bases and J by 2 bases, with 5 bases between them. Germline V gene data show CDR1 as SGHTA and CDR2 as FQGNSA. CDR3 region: CASSPFTDTQYF. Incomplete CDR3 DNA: TGTGCCAGCAGCCCTTTCACAGATACG.

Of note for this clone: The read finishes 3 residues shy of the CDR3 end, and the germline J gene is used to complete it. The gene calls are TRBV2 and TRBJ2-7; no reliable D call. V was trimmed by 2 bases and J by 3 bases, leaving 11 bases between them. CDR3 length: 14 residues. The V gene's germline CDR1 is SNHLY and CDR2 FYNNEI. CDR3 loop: CASSEQGQYYEQYF. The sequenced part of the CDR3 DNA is TGTGCCAGCAGTGAACAAGGGCAGTACTACGAG.

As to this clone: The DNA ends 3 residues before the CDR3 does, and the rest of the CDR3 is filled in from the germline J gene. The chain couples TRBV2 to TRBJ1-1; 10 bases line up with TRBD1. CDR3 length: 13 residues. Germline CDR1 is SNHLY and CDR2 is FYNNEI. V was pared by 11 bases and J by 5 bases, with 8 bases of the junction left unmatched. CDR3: CAAKDRGITEAFF. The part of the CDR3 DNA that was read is TGTGCCGCCAAGGACAGGGGGATAACTGAA.

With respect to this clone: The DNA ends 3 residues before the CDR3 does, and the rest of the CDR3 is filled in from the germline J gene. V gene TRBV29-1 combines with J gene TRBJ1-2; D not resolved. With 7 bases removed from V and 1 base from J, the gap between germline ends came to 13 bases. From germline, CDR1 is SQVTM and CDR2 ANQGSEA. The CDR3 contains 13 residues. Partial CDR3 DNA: TGCAGCGCTCCATCCAGGATTAACTATGGC. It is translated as CSAPSRINYG. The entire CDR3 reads CSAPSRINYGYTF.

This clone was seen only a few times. The CDR3 here is CASSPPGQIYEQYF. Incomplete CDR3 DNA: TGTGCCAGCAGCCCTCCGGGACAGATCTACGAG. This chain connects TRBV7-9 to TRBJ2-7; 7 bases fit TRBD1. The observed sequence ends 3 residues before the CDR3 terminus, with the missing tail filled in from the germline J gene. V was clipped by 5 bases and J by 3 bases; unmatched bases: 7. Germline CDR1 SEHNR, CDR2 FQNEAQ (reference sequence). CDR3 length: 14 residues.

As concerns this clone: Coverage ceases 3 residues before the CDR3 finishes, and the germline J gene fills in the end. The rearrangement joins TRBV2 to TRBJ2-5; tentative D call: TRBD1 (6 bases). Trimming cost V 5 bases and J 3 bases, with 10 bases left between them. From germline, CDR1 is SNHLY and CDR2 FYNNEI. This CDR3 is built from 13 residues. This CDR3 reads CASSLGTKETQYF. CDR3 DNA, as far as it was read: TGTGCCAGCAGTTTAGGGACAAAAGAGACC.

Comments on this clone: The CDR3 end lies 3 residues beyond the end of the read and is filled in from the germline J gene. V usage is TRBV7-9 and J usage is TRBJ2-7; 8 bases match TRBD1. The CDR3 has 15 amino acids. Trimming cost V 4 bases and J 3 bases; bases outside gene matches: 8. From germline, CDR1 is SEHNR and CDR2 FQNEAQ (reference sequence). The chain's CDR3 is CASSWGDRWNYEQYF. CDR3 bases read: TGTGCCAGCAGCTGGGGGGACAGGTGGAACTACGAG.

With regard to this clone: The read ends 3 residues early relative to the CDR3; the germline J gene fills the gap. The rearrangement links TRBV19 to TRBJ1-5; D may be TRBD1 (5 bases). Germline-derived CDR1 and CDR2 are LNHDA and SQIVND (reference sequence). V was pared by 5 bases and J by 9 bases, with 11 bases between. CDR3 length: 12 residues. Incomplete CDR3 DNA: TGTGCCAGTAGTTTTCCGGGGGGGCCC. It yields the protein CASSFPGGP. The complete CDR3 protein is CASSFPGGPQHF.

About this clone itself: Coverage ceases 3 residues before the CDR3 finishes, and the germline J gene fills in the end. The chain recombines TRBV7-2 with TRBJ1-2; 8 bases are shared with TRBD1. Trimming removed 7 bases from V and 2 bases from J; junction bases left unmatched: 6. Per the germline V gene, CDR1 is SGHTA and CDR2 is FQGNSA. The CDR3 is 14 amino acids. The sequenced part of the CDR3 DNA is TGTGCCAGCAACTCAGGGGGCGCAAACTATGGC. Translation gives CASNSGGANYG. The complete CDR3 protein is CASNSGGANYGYTF.

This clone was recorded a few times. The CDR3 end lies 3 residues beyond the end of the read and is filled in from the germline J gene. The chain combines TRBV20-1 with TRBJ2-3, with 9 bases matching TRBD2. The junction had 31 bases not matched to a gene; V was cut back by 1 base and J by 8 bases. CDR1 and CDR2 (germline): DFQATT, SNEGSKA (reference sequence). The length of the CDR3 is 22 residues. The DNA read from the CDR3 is TGCAGTGCTAGAGCCACGAACAAACTAAGCGGGAGGAGGGGAACCACAGATGGTACG. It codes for CSARATNKLSGRRGTTDGT. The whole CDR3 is CSARATNKLSGRRGTTDGTQYF.

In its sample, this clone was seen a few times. The chain's CDR3 is CASSPKAGGLYEQYF. The sequenced part of the CDR3 DNA is TGTGCCAGCAGCCCCAAAGCGGGAGGTTTGTACGAG. The rearrangement uses TRBV7-9 and TRBJ2-7, with 9 positions matching TRBD2. Read sequence stops 3 residues before the CDR3 end, and the germline J gene provides the missing end. This CDR3 has 15 amino acids. The germline V gene encodes CDR1 SEHNR and CDR2 FQNEAQ (reference sequence). V trimming: 5 bases; J trimming: 4 bases; junction bases outside the gene matches: 9.

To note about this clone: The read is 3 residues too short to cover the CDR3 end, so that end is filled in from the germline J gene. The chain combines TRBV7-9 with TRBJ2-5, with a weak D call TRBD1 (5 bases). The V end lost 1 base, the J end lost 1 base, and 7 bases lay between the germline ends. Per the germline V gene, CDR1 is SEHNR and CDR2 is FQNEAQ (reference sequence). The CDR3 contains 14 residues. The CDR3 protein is CASSLVTVQETQYF. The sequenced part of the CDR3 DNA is TGTGCCAGCAGCTTAGTGACAGTCCAAGAGACC. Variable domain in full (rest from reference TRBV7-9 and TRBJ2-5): DTGVSQNPRHKITKRGQNVTFRCDPISEHNRLYWYRQTLGQGPEFLTYFQNEAQLEKSRLLSDRFSAERPKGSFSTLEIQRTEQGDSAMYLCASSLVTVQETQYFGPGTRLLVL.

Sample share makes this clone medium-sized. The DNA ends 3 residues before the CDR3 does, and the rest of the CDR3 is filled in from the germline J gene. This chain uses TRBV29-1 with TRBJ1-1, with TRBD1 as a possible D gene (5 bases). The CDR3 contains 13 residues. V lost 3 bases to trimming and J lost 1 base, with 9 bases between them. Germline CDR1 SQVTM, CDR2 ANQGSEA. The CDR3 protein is CSVDWDSNTEAFF. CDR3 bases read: TGCAGCGTTGATTGGGACTCGAACACTGAA.

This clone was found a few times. CDR3 protein: CASSLGTSSYNEQFF. CDR3 DNA (partial): TGTGCCAGCAGCTTAGGGACTAGCTCCTACAATGAG. The chain combines TRBV7-2 with TRBJ2-1; 7 bases map to TRBD2. The read gets to within 3 residues of the CDR3 end, and the germline J gene fills in the rest. CDR1 is SGHTA and CDR2 is FQGNSA in the germline V gene. The CDR3 length is 15 residues. V shed 1 base and J 0 bases; nucleotides not matched to a gene: 0.

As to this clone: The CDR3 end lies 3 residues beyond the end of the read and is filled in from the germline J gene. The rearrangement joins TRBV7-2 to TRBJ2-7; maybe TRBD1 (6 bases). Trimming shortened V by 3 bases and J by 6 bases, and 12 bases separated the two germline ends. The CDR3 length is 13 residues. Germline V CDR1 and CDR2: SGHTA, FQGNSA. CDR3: CASSFAGVIEQYF. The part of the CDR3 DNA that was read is TGTGCCAGCAGCTTTGCAGGGGTCATCGAG.

The sequenced part of the CDR3 DNA is TGTGCCAGCAGCTTACTGGGGGGGTCCACCGGGGAG. It specifies CASSLLGGSTGE. The whole CDR3 is CASSLLGGSTGELFF. The V and J genes are TRBV7-2 and TRBJ2-2; 7 bases line up with TRBD2. Read coverage stops 3 residues before the CDR3 terminus; the germline J gene supplies the remainder. The J segment lost 4 bases and the V segment lost 2 bases, leaving 4 bases of the junction unmatched. The germline CDR1 and CDR2 sequences are SGHTA and FQGNSA. This CDR3 region has 15 residues.

The CDR3 loop is CASSGSSAYEQYF. The CDR3 DNA, read in part, is TGTGCCAGCAGTGGAAGTAGCGCCTACGAG. The rearrangement uses TRBV6-1 and TRBJ2-7; D possibly corresponds to TRBD2 (5 bases). The CDR3 end falls 3 residues outside the read, so it is completed with the germline J gene. Germline lookup yields CDR1 MNHNS and CDR2 SASEGT. Trimming cost V 4 bases and J 2 bases, with 9 bases left between them. The CDR3 extends over 13 amino acids.

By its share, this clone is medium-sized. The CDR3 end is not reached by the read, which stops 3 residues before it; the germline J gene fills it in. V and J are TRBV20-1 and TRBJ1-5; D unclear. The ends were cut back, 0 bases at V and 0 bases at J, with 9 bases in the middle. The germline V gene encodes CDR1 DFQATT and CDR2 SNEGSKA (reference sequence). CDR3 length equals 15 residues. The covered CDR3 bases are TGCAGTGCTAGAGATAGGCGGTTTAGCAATCAGCCC. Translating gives CSARDRRFSNQP. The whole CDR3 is CSARDRRFSNQPQHF.

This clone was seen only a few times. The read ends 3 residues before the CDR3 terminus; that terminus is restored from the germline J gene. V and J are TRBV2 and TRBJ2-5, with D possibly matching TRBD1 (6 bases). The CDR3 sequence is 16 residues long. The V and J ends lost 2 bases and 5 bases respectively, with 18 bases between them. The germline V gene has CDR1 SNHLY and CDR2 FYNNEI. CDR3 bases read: TGTGCCAGCAGTGAACTACAGGGTACCCCGGGGGAGACC. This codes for CASSELQGTPGET. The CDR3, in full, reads CASSELQGTPGETQYF.